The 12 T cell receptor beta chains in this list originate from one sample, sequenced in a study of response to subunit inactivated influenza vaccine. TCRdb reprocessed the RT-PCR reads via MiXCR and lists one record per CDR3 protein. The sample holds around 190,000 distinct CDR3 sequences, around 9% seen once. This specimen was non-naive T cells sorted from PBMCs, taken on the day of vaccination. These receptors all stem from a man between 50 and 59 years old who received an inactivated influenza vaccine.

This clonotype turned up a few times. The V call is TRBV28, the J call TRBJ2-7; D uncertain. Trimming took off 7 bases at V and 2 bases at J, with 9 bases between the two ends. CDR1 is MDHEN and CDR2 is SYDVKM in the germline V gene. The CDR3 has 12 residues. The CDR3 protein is CASKRKTYEQYF. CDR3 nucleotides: TGTGCCAGCAAGAGGAAGACCTACGAGCAGTACTTC.

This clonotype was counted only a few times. The CDR3 loop is CASSRGGIYEQYF. CDR3 coding DNA: TGTGCCAGCAGTAGGGGGGGGATCTACGAGCAGTACTTC. The rearrangement links TRBV6-2 or TRBV6-3 to TRBJ2-7, with D possibly matching TRBD2 (7 bases). Germline V gene lookup returns CDR1 MNHEY and CDR2 SVGEGT. The ends were cut back, 5 bases at V and 3 bases at J, with 11 bases in the middle. The CDR3 is made up of 13 amino acids.

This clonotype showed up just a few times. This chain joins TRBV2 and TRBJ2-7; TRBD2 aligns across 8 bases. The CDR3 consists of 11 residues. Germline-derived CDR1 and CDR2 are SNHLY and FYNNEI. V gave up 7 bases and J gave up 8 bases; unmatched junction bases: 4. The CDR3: CASITSGKQYF. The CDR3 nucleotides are TGTGCCAGCATTACTAGCGGAAAGCAGTACTTC.

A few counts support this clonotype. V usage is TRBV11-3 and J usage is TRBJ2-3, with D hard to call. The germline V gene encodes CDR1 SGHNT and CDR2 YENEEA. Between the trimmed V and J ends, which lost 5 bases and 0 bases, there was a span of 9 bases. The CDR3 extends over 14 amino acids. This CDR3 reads CASSPDKSTDTQYF. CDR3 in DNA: TGTGCCAGCAGCCCCGACAAGAGCACAGATACGCAGTATTTT.

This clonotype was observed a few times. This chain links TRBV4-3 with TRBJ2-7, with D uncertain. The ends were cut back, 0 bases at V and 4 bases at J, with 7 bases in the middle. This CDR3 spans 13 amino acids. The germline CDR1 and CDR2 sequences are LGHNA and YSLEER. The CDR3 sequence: CASSQERWYEQYF. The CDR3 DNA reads TGCGCCAGCAGCCAAGAAAGATGGTACGAGCAGTACTTC.

This chain's CDR3 is CASSLLGQPTEAFF. CDR3 nucleotide sequence: TGCGCCAGCAGTCTTTTAGGCCAACCGACTGAAGCTTTCTTT. V and J are TRBV10-2 and TRBJ1-1; no clear D gene. The CDR3 totals 14 residues. V lost 5 bases and J 5 bases, leaving 15 bases between the germline ends. Germline V gives CDR1 WSHSY, CDR2 SAAADI.

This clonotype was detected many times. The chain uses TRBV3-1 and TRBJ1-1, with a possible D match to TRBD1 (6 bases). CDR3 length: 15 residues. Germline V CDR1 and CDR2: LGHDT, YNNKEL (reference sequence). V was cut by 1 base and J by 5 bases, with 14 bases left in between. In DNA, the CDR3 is TGTGCCAGCAGCCAAGCCGGGGGGGCGAGGACTGAAGCTTTCTTT. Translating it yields CASSQAGGARTEAFF.

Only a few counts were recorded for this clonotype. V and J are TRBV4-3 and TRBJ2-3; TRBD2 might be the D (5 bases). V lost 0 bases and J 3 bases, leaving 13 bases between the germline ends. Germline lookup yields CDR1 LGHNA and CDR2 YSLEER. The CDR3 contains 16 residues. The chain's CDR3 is CASSQDGSLRTDTQYF. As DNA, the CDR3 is TGCGCCAGCAGCCAAGATGGGAGCCTGAGGACAGATACGCAGTATTTT.

CDR3 protein: CASSQGRLANEQFF. The CDR3 DNA sequence: TGTGCCAGCAGCCAAGGTCGGCTAGCTAATGAGCAGTTCTTC. The chain recombines TRBV3-1 with TRBJ2-1, with D possibly TRBD2 on 5 matching bases. The CDR3 loop spans 14 amino acids. Germline V gene sequence: CDR1 LGHDT, CDR2 YNNKEL (reference sequence). V gave up 1 base and J gave up 7 bases, with 11 bases separating them.

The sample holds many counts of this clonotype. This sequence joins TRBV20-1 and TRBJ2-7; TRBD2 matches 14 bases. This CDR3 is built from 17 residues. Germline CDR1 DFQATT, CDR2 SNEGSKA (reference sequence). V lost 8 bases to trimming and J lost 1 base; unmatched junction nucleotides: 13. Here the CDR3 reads CSIYPGLAGEVSYEQYF. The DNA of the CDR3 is TGCAGTATCTACCCGGGACTAGCGGGAGAAGTTTCCTACGAGCAGTACTTC.

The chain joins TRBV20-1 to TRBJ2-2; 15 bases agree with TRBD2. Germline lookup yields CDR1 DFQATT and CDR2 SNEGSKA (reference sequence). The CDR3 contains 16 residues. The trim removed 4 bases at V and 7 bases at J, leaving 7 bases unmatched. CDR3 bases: TGCAGTGCTAAGGGGACTAGCGGGGGGCCTGGCGGGGAGCTGTTTTTT. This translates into CSAKGTSGGPGGELFF.

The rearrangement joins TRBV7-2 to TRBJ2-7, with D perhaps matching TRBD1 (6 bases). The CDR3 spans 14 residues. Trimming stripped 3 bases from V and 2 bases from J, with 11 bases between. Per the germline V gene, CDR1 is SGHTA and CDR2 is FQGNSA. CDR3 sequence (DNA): TGTGCCAGCAGCTTTACACAGGGAGCCTACGAGCAGTACTTC. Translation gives CASSFTQGAYEQYF. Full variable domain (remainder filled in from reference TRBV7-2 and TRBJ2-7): GAGVSQSPSNKVTEKGKDVELRCDPISGHTALYWYRQSLGQGLEFLIYFQGNSAPDKSGLPSDRFSAERTGGSVSTLTIQRTQQEDSAVYLCASSFTQGAYEQYFGPGTRLTVT.